This TCR beta chain was captured in a study of blood T cell repertoires in COVID-19. The wider study: Recovery meant two consecutive negative NP/OP PCR tests, professional clearance, or resolved symptoms. T cells, B-cell-depleted T cells, or PBMCs provided the cDNA or gDNA that served as material. The study drew acute and convalescent COVID-19 samples from the United States, Italy and Spain.

Produced via immunoSEQ multiplex PCR; TCRdb's table is partial and in-frame only. The sample consists of some 200,000 clones, around 87% of them appearing once. Everyone who took part was 18 to 89 years old, and they came from about two dozen US areas. Germline assignment: CDR1 MNHNS and CDR2 SASEGT. The CDR3 length is 14 residues. V gave up 2 bases and J gave up 3 bases, with 8 bases separating them. The sequence was obtained from a man aged 25 to 40 in a cohort exposed to, infected with or recovered from COVID-19 (not recorded which). Input material: PBMCs or T cells enriched from blood (not recorded which). The chain employs TRBV6-1 and TRBJ2-1; D is undetermined. This chain's CDR3 is CASSELTDYNEQFF. CDR3 bases: TGTGCCAGCAGTGAATTAACAGACTACAATGAGCAGTTCTTC.